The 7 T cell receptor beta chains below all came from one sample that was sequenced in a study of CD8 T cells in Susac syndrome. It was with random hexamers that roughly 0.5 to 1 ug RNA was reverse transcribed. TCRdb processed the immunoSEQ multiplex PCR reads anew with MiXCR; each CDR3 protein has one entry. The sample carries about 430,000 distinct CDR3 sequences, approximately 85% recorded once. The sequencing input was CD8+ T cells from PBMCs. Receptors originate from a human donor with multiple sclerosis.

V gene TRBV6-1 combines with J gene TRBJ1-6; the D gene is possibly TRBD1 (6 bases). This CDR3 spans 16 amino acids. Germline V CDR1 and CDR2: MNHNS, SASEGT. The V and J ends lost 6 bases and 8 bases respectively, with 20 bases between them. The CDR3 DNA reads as TGTGCCAGCAGGGGATACCACAGGGCGGCGGATTCACCCCTCCACTTT. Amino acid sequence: CASRGYHRAADSPLHF.

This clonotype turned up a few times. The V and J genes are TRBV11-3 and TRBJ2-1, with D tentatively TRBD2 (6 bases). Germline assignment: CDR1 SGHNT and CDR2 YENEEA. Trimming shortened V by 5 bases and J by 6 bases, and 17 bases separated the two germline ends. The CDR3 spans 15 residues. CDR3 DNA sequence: TGTGCCAGCAGCCCCGGGGACTTCTCGGGCAATGAGCAGTTCTTC. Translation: CASSPGDFSGNEQFF. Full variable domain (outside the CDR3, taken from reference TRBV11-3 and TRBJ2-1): EAGVVQSPRYKIIEKKQPVAFWCNPISGHNTLYWYLQNLGQGPELLIRYENEEAVDDSQLPKDRFSAERLKGVDSTLKIQPAELGDSAVYLCASSPGDFSGNEQFFGPGTRLTVL.

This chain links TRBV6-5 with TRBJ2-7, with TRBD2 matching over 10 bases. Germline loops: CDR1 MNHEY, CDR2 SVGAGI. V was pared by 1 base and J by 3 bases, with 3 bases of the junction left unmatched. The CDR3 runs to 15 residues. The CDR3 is CASSYYSSGGYEQYF. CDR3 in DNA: TGTGCCAGCAGTTACTACTCTAGCGGGGGCTACGAGCAGTACTTC.

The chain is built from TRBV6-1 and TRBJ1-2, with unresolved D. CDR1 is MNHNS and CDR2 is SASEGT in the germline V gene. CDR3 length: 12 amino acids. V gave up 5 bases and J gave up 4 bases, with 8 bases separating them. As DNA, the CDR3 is TGTGCCAGCAGTTCAGGCCTCTATGGCTACACCTTC. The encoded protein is CASSSGLYGYTF.

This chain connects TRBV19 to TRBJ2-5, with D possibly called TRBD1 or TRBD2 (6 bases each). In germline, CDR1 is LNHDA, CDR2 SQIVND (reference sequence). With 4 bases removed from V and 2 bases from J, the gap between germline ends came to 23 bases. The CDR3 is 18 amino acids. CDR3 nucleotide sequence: TGTGCCAGTAGTACCCCCGGGACGGCGGAGGGGGTACAAGAGACCCAGTACTTC. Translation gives CASSTPGTAEGVQETQYF.

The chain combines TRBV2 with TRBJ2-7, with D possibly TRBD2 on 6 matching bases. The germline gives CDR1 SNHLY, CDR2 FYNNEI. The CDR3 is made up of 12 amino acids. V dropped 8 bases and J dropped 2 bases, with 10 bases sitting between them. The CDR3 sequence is CASGGLTYEQYF. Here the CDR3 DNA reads TGTGCCAGCGGGGGGTTGACCTACGAGCAGTACTTC.

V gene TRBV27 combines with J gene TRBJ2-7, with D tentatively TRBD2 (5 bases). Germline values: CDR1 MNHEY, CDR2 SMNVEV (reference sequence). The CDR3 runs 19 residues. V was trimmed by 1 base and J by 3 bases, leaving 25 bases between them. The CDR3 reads CASSLLHYDRKPGIYEQYF. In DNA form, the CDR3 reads TGTGCCAGCAGTTTATTGCATTACGACCGGAAACCCGGGATCTACGAGCAGTACTTC.